Shown below are 7 T cell receptor beta chains from a single sample sequenced in a study of technical replicates of blood from several donors. Generated by immunoSEQ multiplex PCR, the TCRdb table keeps only in-frame clones and is missing some. The sample carries about 58,000 clones, 91% recorded once. Sequences were obtained from PBMCs. All receptors derive from a human donor in good health. Some clones in this sample may be carry-over from other donors' samples.

The chain couples TRBV5-1 to TRBJ2-2, with 7 bases matching TRBD1. V shed 0 bases and J 6 bases; nucleotides not matched to a gene: 11. The germline gives CDR1 SGHRS, CDR2 YFSETQ. The CDR3 sequence is 17 residues long. CDR3 sequence: CASSLARDRANSGELFF. The CDR3 DNA reads as TGCGCCAGCAGCTTGGCGCGCGACAGGGCGAATTCCGGGGAGCTGTTTTTT.

J is TRBJ1-2 and V is TRBV5-5; no clear D. V lost 0 bases to trimming and J lost 7 bases, with 4 bases between them. CDR1 is SGHKS and CDR2 is YYEKEE in the germline V gene (reference sequence). This CDR3 contains 11 residues. The CDR3 DNA reads as TGTGCCAGCAGCTTGGACGGTGGCTACACCTTC. It codes for CASSLDGGYTF.

The V and J genes are TRBV27 and TRBJ2-1, with a tentative D call TRBD1 (6 bases). The germline gives CDR1 MNHEY, CDR2 SMNVEV (reference sequence). The CDR3 spans 16 residues. Trimming took 4 bases from V and 0 from J, leaving 13 bases between them. CDR3 amino acids: CASSSKTGSSYNEQFF. In nucleotides, the CDR3 is TGTGCCAGCAGTTCGAAGACAGGAAGCTCCTACAATGAGCAGTTCTTC.

The chain carries TRBV4-3 and TRBJ2-3; 7 nucleotides match TRBD2. The ends lost 3 bases at V and 2 bases at J; junction bases unmatched: 5. The CDR3 contains 15 residues. CDR1 and CDR2 from the germline V gene are LGHNA and YSLEER. The CDR3 protein is CASSQGLADTDTQYF. The CDR3 DNA reads TGCGCCAGCAGCCAGGGGCTAGCGGACACAGATACGCAGTATTTT.

This chain connects TRBV12-5 to TRBJ2-2; perhaps TRBD1 as D (5 bases). Germline V gene sequence: CDR1 LGHNT, CDR2 FRNRAP. The V and J ends lost 6 bases and 5 bases respectively, with 16 bases between them. CDR3 length equals 15 residues. CDR3 region: CASGKGPGRTGELFF. The CDR3 nucleotides are TGTGCTAGTGGAAAGGGGCCAGGGCGAACCGGGGAGCTGTTTTTT. The whole variable domain, filled in from reference TRBV12-5 and TRBJ2-2, reads DARVTQTPRHKVTEMGQEVTMRCQPILGHNTVFWYRQTMMQGLELLAYFRNRAPLDDSGMPKDRFSAEMPDATLATLKIQPSEPRDSAVYFCASGKGPGRTGELFFGEGSRLTVL.

The CDR3 reads CASSKTGTGYVATGELFF. CDR3 nucleotides: TGCGCCAGCAGCAAAACCGGGACAGGGTACGTCGCCACCGGGGAGCTGTTTTTT. This rearrangement joins TRBV5-1 to TRBJ2-2, with 9 bases identical to TRBD1. After removal of 4 bases from V and 4 bases from J, the junction contained 14 bases not matched to a gene. The germline V gene encodes CDR1 SGHRS and CDR2 YFSETQ. This CDR3 contains 18 residues.

V is TRBV25-1 and J is TRBJ2-5, with 8 bases matching TRBD2. The CDR3 extends over 15 amino acids. J gave up 0 bases and V 3 bases, and 3 bases lay outside the gene matches. The germline CDR1 and CDR2 sequences are MGHDK and SYGVNS. The CDR3 spells CASSEVAGNQETQYF. In nucleotides, the CDR3 is TGTGCCAGCAGTGAGGTAGCGGGAAACCAAGAGACCCAGTACTTC.